Sequencing of this T cell receptor beta chain was carried out in a study of blood T cell repertoires in COVID-19. Here immunoSEQ multiplex PCR was the method, and the copy in TCRdb shows in-frame clones only, minus some. The table lists 170,000 or so clones, more than 75% of them singletons. This clone has just a few counts. The V segment lost 0 bases and the J segment 0 bases; nucleotides outside the gene matches: 13. This CDR3 region has 20 residues. Germline CDR1 reads SNHLY; CDR2 reads FYNNEI. The clonotype originates from a man aged 35 to 55 with active or convalescent COVID-19. The J gene is TRBJ2-3, the V gene TRBV2; 9 bases match TRBD2. What was sequenced was peripheral blood. As DNA, the CDR3 is TGTGCCAGCAGTGAAGCCTTCGGAGGCCTAGCGGGAACTAGCACAGATACGCAGTATTTT. Amino acid sequence: CASSEAFGGLAGTSTDTQYF.